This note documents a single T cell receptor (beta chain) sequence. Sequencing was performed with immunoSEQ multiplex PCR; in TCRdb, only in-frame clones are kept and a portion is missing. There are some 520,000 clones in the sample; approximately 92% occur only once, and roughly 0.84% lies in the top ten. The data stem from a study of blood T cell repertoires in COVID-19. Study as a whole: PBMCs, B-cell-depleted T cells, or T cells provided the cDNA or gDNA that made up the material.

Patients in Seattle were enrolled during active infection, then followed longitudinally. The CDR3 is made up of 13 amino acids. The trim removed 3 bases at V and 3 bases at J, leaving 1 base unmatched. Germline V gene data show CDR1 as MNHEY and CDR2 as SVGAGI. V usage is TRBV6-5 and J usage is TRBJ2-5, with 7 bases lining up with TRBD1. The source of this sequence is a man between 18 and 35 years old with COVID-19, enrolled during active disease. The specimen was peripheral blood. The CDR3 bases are TGTGCCAGCAGTTATACAGGGGAAGAGACCCAGTACTTC. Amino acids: CASSYTGEETQYF.